This TCR beta chain came from a study of cytomegalovirus exposure and HLA in healthy donors. Researchers ran the PCR with 60 Vbeta and 13 Jbeta primers. Sequencing used immunoSEQ multiplex PCR; TCRdb keeps in-frame clones, though not all of them. The sample includes about 150,000 clones, 79% of them seen just once. V gave up 1 base and J gave up 2 bases, with 15 bases separating them. This CDR3 is 16 amino acids long. Germline-derived CDR1 and CDR2 are SGHRS and YFSETQ. A word on this clone: Its antigen is unidentified.

Findings and caveats of the study: TCR beta sequences reportedly predicted most subjects' HLA-A and HLA-B alleles accurately. Immune exposure was documented only through CMV serostatus. In vitro experiments confirmed that a few CMV-associated chains were specific for CMV antigens. In an earlier analysis, about 90% or about 30%: the productive usage of most TCR beta V segments.

Source material: PBMCs. The V gene is TRBV5-1, the J gene TRBJ2-5; possible D gene TRBD1, 5 bases. The clonotype originates from a man aged 50-60 years in good health and CMV-seropositive. The CDR3 spells CASSLNMGRGQETQYF. CDR3 nucleotides: TGCGCCAGCAGCTTGAACATGGGAAGGGGACAAGAGACCCAGTACTTC.